Listed below are T cell receptor beta chains from one sample, sequenced in a study of T cells in Graves' hyperthyroidism and ophthalmopathy. TCRdb fed the multiplex PCR reads into MiXCR, producing one record per CDR3 protein. Among some 560,000 distinct CDR3 sequences, approximately 15% were seen once, and the ten largest hold 7.3%. The sample comprised blood. The receptors originated from a woman aged 30 to 39 with Graves' hyperthyroidism. Each CDR3 is given with its conserved first and last residue. Fields, in order: D gene, J gene, clone size, V gene, CDR3 DNA, CDR3 protein. D genes are given only for firm matches. The size entry is marked missing in some rows and otherwise reads once, few, many or a size class.

D: -; J: TRBJ1-6; size: few; V: TRBV5-4; DNA: TGTGCCAGCAGCTTGGGACCCCCCCATCGACAGACCCAAGGTCATAATTCACCCCTCCACTTT; CDR3: CASSLGPPHRQTQGHNSPLHF
D: TRBD2; J: TRBJ2-7; size: few; V: TRBV20-1; DNA: TGCAGTGCTAGAGATCGTACTAGCGTCGAGAACGAGCAGTACTTC; CDR3: CSARDRTSVENEQYF
D: TRBD2; J: TRBJ2-7; size: -; V: TRBV30; DNA: TGTGCCTGGAGGAGCGGGAGGATCTACGAGCAGTACTTC; CDR3: CAWRSGRIYEQYF
D: -; J: TRBJ1-2; size: many; V: TRBV7-3; DNA: TGTGCCAGCAGCCCAGGACTCCTCTATGGCTACACCTTC; CDR3: CASSPGLLYGYTF
D: -; J: TRBJ1-5; size: few; V: TRBV6-1; DNA: TGTGCCAGCAGTGAAGTCAAGGGGATTGGCAATCAGCCCCAGCATTTT; CDR3: CASSEVKGIGNQPQHF
D: -; J: TRBJ1-2; size: -; V: TRBV19; DNA: TGTGCCAGTATGACAGACTATGGCTACACCTTC; CDR3: CASMTDYGYTF
D: -; J: TRBJ1-5; size: -; V: TRBV11-1; DNA: TGTGCCAGCAGCTTATGGGGGGCGCAGAGCAATCAGCCCCAGCATTTT; CDR3: CASSLWGAQSNQPQHF
D: -; J: TRBJ2-5; size: -; V: TRBV6-1; DNA: TGTGCCAGCGGCCAATTCGGGACTCCCGGGGGTGGGACCCAGTACTTC; CDR3: CASGQFGTPGGGTQYF
D: -; J: TRBJ1-5; size: many; V: TRBV6-1; DNA: TGTGCCAGCAGCACGACGGATAGCAATCAGCCCCAGCATTTT; CDR3: CASSTTDSNQPQHF
D: TRBD2; J: TRBJ2-1; size: -; V: TRBV7-2; DNA: TGTGCCAGCAGACTTACTAGCGGGAGGGTTCCTTACAATGAGCAGTTCTTC; CDR3: CASRLTSGRVPYNEQFF
D: TRBD2; J: TRBJ2-3; size: many; V: TRBV13; DNA: TGTGCCAGCAGCTTAGCTCCAGGACTAGCGGGAAGTGGTACGCAGTATTTT; CDR3: CASSLAPGLAGSGTQYF
D: TRBD2; J: TRBJ2-3; size: -; V: TRBV29-1; DNA: TGCAGCGCTGAAGCCGGACTAGCGGGTTCAGATACGCAGTATTTT; CDR3: CSAEAGLAGSDTQYF
D: TRBD1; J: TRBJ1-6; size: -; V: TRBV12-3/TRBV12-4; DNA: TGTGCCAGCAGTCGGGACAGCAATAATTCACCCCTCCACTTT; CDR3: CASSRDSNNSPLHF
D: TRBD2; J: TRBJ2-2; size: few; V: TRBV6-5; DNA: TGTGCCAGCAGTTACTCACTAGCGGGAGGGAACACCGGGGAGCTGTTTTTT; CDR3: CASSYSLAGGNTGELFF
D: -; J: TRBJ1-2; size: -; V: TRBV6-6; DNA: TGTGCCAGCAGTTACTCGTCAGGGGCGAACTATGGCTACACCTTC; CDR3: CASSYSSGANYGYTF
D: TRBD2; J: TRBJ2-7; size: few; V: TRBV3-1; DNA: TGTGCCAGCAGCCAAGATCGTGGCGGGAGGGCCGTCCACGAGCAGTACTTC; CDR3: CASSQDRGGRAVHEQYF
D: -; J: TRBJ2-7; size: many; V: TRBV15; DNA: TGTGCCACCAGCAGAGGGGAGTTGACAATCTACGAGCAGTACTTC; CDR3: CATSRGELTIYEQYF
D: TRBD2; J: TRBJ2-5; size: once; V: TRBV27; DNA: TGTGCCAGCAGTTTAACGGGAGGAGTCCAAGAGACCCAGTACTTC; CDR3: CASSLTGGVQETQYF
D: TRBD1; J: TRBJ1-5; size: many; V: TRBV28; DNA: TGTGCCAGCAGTTTGGGAGACTCGACAGGGGTTCATCAGCCCCAGCATTTT; CDR3: CASSLGDSTGVHQPQHF
D: -; J: TRBJ2-7; size: many; V: TRBV11-2; DNA: TGTGCCAGCAGCTTATCGTGGGCATCAGGGTACGAGCAGTACTTC; CDR3: CASSLSWASGYEQYF
D: TRBD1; J: TRBJ2-1; size: few; V: TRBV29-1; DNA: TGCAGCGTTGAGGCTTACGGGACAGGCTCCTACAATGAGCAGTTCTTC; CDR3: CSVEAYGTGSYNEQFF
D: TRBD1; J: TRBJ1-4; size: -; V: TRBV6-4; DNA: TGTGCCAGCAGTGACTCGACTCGTCCGGTGAACAGGGGGCCGATAGGGGAAAAACTGTTTTTT; CDR3: CASSDSTRPVNRGPIGEKLFF
D: -; J: TRBJ2-5; size: -; V: TRBV27; DNA: TGTGCCAGCAGTAGAGGGGGAGGGCCAGAAGAGACCCAGTACTTC; CDR3: CASSRGGGPEETQYF
D: -; J: TRBJ2-7; size: -; V: TRBV4-3; DNA: TGCGCCAGCAGCCAAGATAGGCTAGGTCCCTACGAGCAGTACTTC; CDR3: CASSQDRLGPYEQYF
D: -; J: TRBJ1-5; size: many; V: TRBV7-2; DNA: TGTGCCAGCAGCTTAGCATTGGCGGGGAATCAGCCCCAGCATTTT; CDR3: CASSLALAGNQPQHF
D: TRBD1; J: TRBJ1-4; size: few; V: TRBV10-3; DNA: TGTGCCATCAGGGCGGACAGGGAAGGTGAAAAACTGTTTTTT; CDR3: CAIRADREGEKLFF
D: TRBD2; J: TRBJ2-7; size: -; V: TRBV20-1; DNA: TGCAGTGCTAATGCCCAGACTAGCGACTCCTACGAGCAGTACTTC; CDR3: CSANAQTSDSYEQYF
D: TRBD1; J: TRBJ2-2; size: -; V: TRBV6-9; DNA: TGTGCCAGCAGTTTGGGACAGAGCACCGGGGAGCTGTTTTTT; CDR3: CASSLGQSTGELFF
D: TRBD2; J: TRBJ2-1; size: -; V: TRBV5-6; DNA: TGTGCCAGCAGCTTGGCCTCTAGCGGGAGCTTCGTGCAGTTCTTC; CDR3: CASSLASSGSFVQFF
D: TRBD2; J: TRBJ2-1; size: -; V: TRBV19; DNA: TGTGCCAGTCAAGAGTTGGCGGGAGGACGGAATGAGCAGTTCTTC; CDR3: CASQELAGGRNEQFF
D: -; J: TRBJ2-7; size: -; V: TRBV12-3/TRBV12-4; DNA: TGTGCCAGCAGCCGAATAGGGCGGTATTCGAACGAGCAGTACTTC; CDR3: CASSRIGRYSNEQYF
D: -; J: TRBJ1-3; size: few; V: TRBV29-1; DNA: TGCAGCGTCTGGACAGACTCTGGAAACACCATATATTTT; CDR3: CSVWTDSGNTIYF
D: -; J: TRBJ2-2; size: -; V: TRBV6-1; DNA: TGTGCCAGCAGCCACCCACCTAGGACCAGCGCGAACACCGGGGAGCTGTTTTTT; CDR3: CASSHPPRTSANTGELFF
D: -; J: TRBJ1-2; size: many; V: TRBV7-9; DNA: TGTGCCAGCAGCTTAAGCGAGGTGGTCTATGGCTACACCTTC; CDR3: CASSLSEVVYGYTF
D: TRBD1; J: TRBJ1-2; size: -; V: TRBV19; DNA: TGTGCCAGTAGTATAGACCGGGACAGGGACTATGGCTACACCTTC; CDR3: CASSIDRDRDYGYTF
D: -; J: TRBJ1-1; size: many; V: TRBV30; DNA: TGTGCTTGGAACGGAGCAGGGTCAACAATAGCTTTCTTT; CDR3: CAWNGAGSTIAFF
D: TRBD1; J: TRBJ2-7; size: many; V: TRBV28; DNA: TGTGCCAGCAGTTTTCAGGGGGCGCCTTACGAGCAGTACTTC; CDR3: CASSFQGAPYEQYF
D: -; J: TRBJ2-1; size: many; V: TRBV6-2/TRBV6-3; DNA: TGTGCCAGCAGTTACCGGGGATATGAGCAGTTCTTC; CDR3: CASSYRGYEQFF